These 23 T cell receptor beta chains originate from one sample sequenced in a study of response to subunit inactivated influenza vaccine. Using its own MiXCR run on the RT-PCR reads, TCRdb lists one record per CDR3 protein. This sample yields about 700,000 distinct CDR3 sequences, of which around 15% are seen a single time; less than 8.5% belongs to the top ten. The sequencing used PBMCs from blood, collected less than 15 days before vaccination. These receptors were collected from a man aged 45-60 years who received an inactivated influenza vaccine.

This clonotype came up a few times. The chain has TRBV4-3 and TRBJ2-7; possibly TRBD1 or TRBD2 for D (5 bases each). The CDR3 consists of 16 residues. The ends were cut back, 4 bases at V and 0 bases at J, with 16 bases in the middle. Germline V CDR1 and CDR2: LGHNA, YSLEER. Here the CDR3 reads CASSLAGAGSSYEQYF. In nucleotides, the CDR3 is TGCGCCAGCAGCCTGGCGGGCGCAGGGAGCTCCTACGAGCAGTACTTC.

CDR3 region: CASSYQAFMNTEAFF. The CDR3 region has the DNA TGTGCCAGCAGTTACCAGGCGTTCATGAACACTGAAGCTTTCTTT. J is TRBJ1-1 and V is TRBV6-5, with D unresolved. This CDR3 comprises 15 residues. V was clipped by 2 bases and J by 0 bases, with 10 bases between them. From germline, CDR1 is MNHEY and CDR2 SVGAGI.

This clonotype was counted only a few times. Written as DNA, the CDR3 is TGCGCCAGCAGCCAAGCTCGGGGGGCCTTTCAGCCCCAGCATTTT. Translating it yields CASSQARGAFQPQHF. J is TRBJ1-5 and V is TRBV4-1, with D possibly matching TRBD1 (6 bases). The V and J ends lost 1 base and 6 bases respectively, with 13 bases between them. Germline loops: CDR1 MGHRA, CDR2 YSYEKL. The CDR3 contains 15 residues.

This clonotype was detected only a few times. The V call is TRBV27, the J call TRBJ1-5, with D tentatively TRBD1 (6 bases). Trimming pared 0 bases from V and 5 bases from J, leaving 8 bases between. The length of the CDR3 is 14 residues. Germline CDR1 MNHEY, CDR2 SMNVEV (reference sequence). The CDR3 spells CASSLSQGHQPQHF. The CDR3 region has the DNA TGTGCCAGCAGTTTATCACAGGGACATCAGCCCCAGCATTTT.

About this clonotype: The germline gene is not matched at one end of the junction; a read error may be the cause. The CDR3 is CSARDSNTGAFF. CDR3 DNA: TGCAGCGCCCGGGACTCCAACACTGGAGCTTTCTTT. The V gene is TRBV29-1, the J gene TRBJ1-1, with D tentatively TRBD1 (5 bases). This CDR3 is built from 12 residues. Germline V gene data show CDR1 as SQVTM and CDR2 as ANQGSEA.

V gene TRBV5-1 combines with J gene TRBJ1-6; 7 bases map to TRBD1. V lost 3 bases, J lost 2 bases, and 17 bases stayed unmatched. The germline V gene encodes CDR1 SGHRS and CDR2 YFSETQ. This CDR3 comprises 20 residues. The CDR3 region has the DNA TGCGCCAGCAGCTCAGCCACCGGGACAGATTATTCCCCCTATAATTCACCCCTCCACTTT. The encoded protein is CASSSATGTDYSPYNSPLHF.

The rearrangement joins TRBV2 to TRBJ1-5; D is uncertain. Germline V lookup: CDR1 SNHLY, CDR2 FYNNEI. Trimming cost V 6 bases and J 1 base, with 10 bases left between them. The CDR3 consists of 14 residues. The CDR3 sequence: CASSIEGSNQPQHF. The CDR3 DNA follows: TGTGCCAGCAGCATCGAGGGAAGCAATCAGCCCCAGCATTTT.

In its sample, this clonotype was seen a few times. V gene TRBV20-1 combines with J gene TRBJ2-1; D might be TRBD2 (6 bases). V was clipped by 0 bases and J by 0 bases, with 15 bases between them. Germline loops: CDR1 DFQATT, CDR2 SNEGSKA (reference sequence). The CDR3 length is 17 residues. CDR3 in amino acids: CSARDGGGTSSYNEQFF. The CDR3 DNA is TGCAGTGCTAGAGATGGTGGCGGGACGAGCTCCTACAATGAGCAGTTCTTC.

About this clonotype itself: At one end the junction does not follow the germline gene, possibly because of a read error. The chain couples TRBV20-1 to TRBJ2-7; 9 bases line up with TRBD2. The CDR3 sequence is 16 residues long. The germline V gene encodes CDR1 DFQATT and CDR2 SNEGSKA (reference sequence). The CDR3 DNA reads TGCAGTGCTGAAAAAAATAGCGGGGGCCTTACTTACGACCAGTACTTC. It specifies CSAEKNSGGLTYDQYF.

The chain employs TRBV10-3 and TRBJ2-3; D may correspond to TRBD1 or TRBD2 (5 bases each). CDR3 length: 16 amino acids. The germline gives CDR1 ENHRY, CDR2 SYGVKD. Trimming removed 0 bases from V and 3 bases from J, with 13 bases in between. The CDR3 DNA is TGTGCCATCAGTGAGTCGTGGCAGGGAGTAACAGATACGCAGTATTTT. Its protein product is CAISESWQGVTDTQYF.

This clonotype has at least ten counts. V and J are TRBV7-2 and TRBJ2-5, with 15 positions matching TRBD2. Trimming cost V 4 bases and J 5 bases; bases outside gene matches: 5. CDR1 is SGHTA and CDR2 is FQGNSA in the germline V gene. The CDR3 covers 16 residues. CDR3 in amino acids: CASSWTSGRAGETQYF. The CDR3 coding sequence is TGTGCCAGCAGCTGGACTAGCGGGAGGGCTGGGGAGACCCAGTACTTC.

This clonotype was recorded a few times. CDR3 nucleotide sequence: TGTGCCAGCAGTTTACGGACAGGGGGTGCCCACGAGCAGTACTTC. Its protein is CASSLRTGGAHEQYF. The chain combines TRBV12-3 or TRBV12-4 with TRBJ2-7; TRBD1 matches 10 bases. This CDR3 comprises 15 residues. V lost 2 bases to trimming and J lost 5 bases; unmatched junction nucleotides: 6.

The table lists this clonotype with a few counts. The V gene is TRBV6-1, the J gene TRBJ2-1; D is perhaps TRBD2 (5 bases). Trimming shortened V by 2 bases and J by 5 bases, and 7 bases separated the two germline ends. Per germline, CDR1 MNHNS and CDR2 SASEGT. The CDR3 has 13 amino acids. CDR3: CASSERRNNEQFF. The CDR3 DNA reads TGTGCCAGCAGTGAAAGGAGGAACAATGAGCAGTTCTTC.

The chain employs TRBV6-1 and TRBJ2-7; TRBD1 matches 11 bases. The V gene end was trimmed by 6 bases and the J gene end by 0 bases; junction bases not matched to a gene: 16. The CDR3 spans 19 residues. From germline, CDR1 is MNHNS and CDR2 SASEGT. CDR3 protein: CASRQTDRGRLSTSYEQYF. The CDR3 coding sequence is TGTGCCAGCAGACAAACGGACAGGGGGCGTTTGAGTACCTCCTACGAGCAGTACTTC.

This chain joins TRBV4-1 and TRBJ1-5; possibly TRBD1 for D (5 bases). The length of the CDR3 is 15 residues. Trimming stripped 4 bases from V and 3 bases from J, with 13 bases between. CDR1 and CDR2 from the germline V gene are MGHRA and YSYEKL. This CDR3 is CASSRKWGSNQPQHF. The CDR3 DNA follows: TGCGCCAGCAGCCGAAAGTGGGGCTCCAATCAGCCCCAGCATTTT.

The chain has TRBV29-1 and TRBJ2-2; TRBD2 agrees at 11 bases. The trim removed 7 bases at V and 5 bases at J, leaving 12 bases unmatched. Germline loops: CDR1 SQVTM, CDR2 ANQGSEA. The CDR3 covers 16 residues. The CDR3 DNA reads as TGCAGCGCCCGAGGACCCGGGACTAGCGGTACCGGGGAGCTGTTTTTT. Protein: CSARGPGTSGTGELFF.

This clonotype was recorded a few times. The V gene is TRBV20-1, the J gene TRBJ1-2; D is uncertain. The CDR3 has 12 residues. Deletions cut 6 bases from V and 5 bases from J, with 13 bases between. Germline V CDR1 and CDR2: DFQATT, SNEGSKA (reference sequence). The CDR3 bases are TGCAGTGCACACGCATACCCTTATGGCTACACCTTC. Translating gives CSAHAYPYGYTF.

The chain carries TRBV4-3 and TRBJ1-4, with no clear D. CDR1 and CDR2 from the germline V gene are LGHNA and YSLEER. Trimming cost V 3 bases and J 0 bases, with 11 bases left between them. There are 16 residues in the CDR3. CDR3 sequence (DNA): TGCGCCAGCAGCCATTCAGTCCTTGCAACTAATGAAAAACTGTTTTTT. Its protein is CASSHSVLATNEKLFF.

This clonotype was observed a few times. For the CDR3, the DNA is TGTGCCAGCAGCGCTCAGACAGGGGGGACCGGGGAGCTGTTTTTT. It translates to CASSAQTGGTGELFF. The rearrangement joins TRBV7-2 to TRBJ2-2; 9 bases map to TRBD1. Germline-derived CDR1 and CDR2 are SGHTA and FQGNSA. V shed 5 bases and J 5 bases; nucleotides not matched to a gene: 6. This CDR3 has 15 amino acids.

The chain links TRBV4-3 to TRBJ2-1; D not certain. Trimming pared 0 bases from V and 6 bases from J, leaving 12 bases between. Germline CDR1 and CDR2: LGHNA and YSLEER. There are 15 residues in the CDR3. The CDR3 DNA reads as TGCGCCAGCAGCCAAGAGCTTACCTCTCGCAATGAGCAGTTCTTC. Amino acid sequence: CASSQELTSRNEQFF.

This clonotype was counted many times. V usage is TRBV6-1 and J usage is TRBJ1-1, with 8 bases aligning to TRBD1. Germline V lookup: CDR1 MNHNS, CDR2 SASEGT. The CDR3 runs to 12 residues. Trimming at V came to 7 bases and at J to 4 bases, leaving 2 bases not matched to a gene. The CDR3 DNA reads as TGTGCCAGCATCCAGGGGGCCACTGAAGCTTTCTTT. This sequence encodes CASIQGATEAFF.

The chain joins TRBV7-9 to TRBJ2-5; D unclear. CDR1 is SEHNR, CDR2 FQNEAQ, per germline (reference sequence). The CDR3 covers 12 residues. V lost 4 bases, J lost 5 bases, and 8 bases lay in between. CDR3 bases: TGTGCCAGCAGCTGGTCGGTGGAGACCCAGTACTTC. It translates to CASSWSVETQYF. Full variable domain (missing parts from reference TRBV7-9 and TRBJ2-5): DTGVSQNPRHKITKRGQNVTFRCDPISEHNRLYWYRQTLGQGPEFLTYFQNEAQLEKSRLLSDRFSAERPKGSFSTLEIQRTEQGDSAMYLCASSWSVETQYFGPGTRLLVL.

This rearrangement joins TRBV29-1 to TRBJ2-1, with 10 bases aligning to TRBD2. V gave up 8 bases and J gave up 7 bases; unmatched junction bases: 20. The CDR3 extends over 17 amino acids. CDR1 and CDR2 from the germline V gene are SQVTM and ANQGSEA. The CDR3 region is CSIRTGRSGRAGNEQFF. The CDR3 DNA reads as TGCAGCATACGGACAGGGAGGAGCGGGAGGGCCGGGAATGAGCAGTTCTTC.